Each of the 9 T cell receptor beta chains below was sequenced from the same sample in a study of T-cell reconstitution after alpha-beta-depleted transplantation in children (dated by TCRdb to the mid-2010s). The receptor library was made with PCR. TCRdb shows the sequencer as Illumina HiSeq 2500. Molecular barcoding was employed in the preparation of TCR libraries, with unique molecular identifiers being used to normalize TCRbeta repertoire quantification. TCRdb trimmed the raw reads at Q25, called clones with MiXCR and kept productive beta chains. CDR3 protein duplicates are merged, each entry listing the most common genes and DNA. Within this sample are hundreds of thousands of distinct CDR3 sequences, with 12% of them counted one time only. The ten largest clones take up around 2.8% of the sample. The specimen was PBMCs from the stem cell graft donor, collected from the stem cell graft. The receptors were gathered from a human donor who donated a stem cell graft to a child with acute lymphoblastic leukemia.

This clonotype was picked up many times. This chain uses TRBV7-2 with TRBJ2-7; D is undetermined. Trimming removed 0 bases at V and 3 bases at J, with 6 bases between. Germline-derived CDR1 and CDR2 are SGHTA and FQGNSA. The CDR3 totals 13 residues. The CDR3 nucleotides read TGTGCCAGCAGCTTAGCGACCATCTACGAGCAGTACTTC. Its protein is CASSLATIYEQYF.

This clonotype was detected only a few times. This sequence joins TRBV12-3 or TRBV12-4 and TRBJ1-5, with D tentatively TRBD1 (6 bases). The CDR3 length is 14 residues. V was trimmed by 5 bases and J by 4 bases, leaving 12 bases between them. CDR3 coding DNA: TGTGCCAGCAGTCTAACTGGACAGAATCAGCCCCAGCATTTT. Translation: CASSLTGQNQPQHF.

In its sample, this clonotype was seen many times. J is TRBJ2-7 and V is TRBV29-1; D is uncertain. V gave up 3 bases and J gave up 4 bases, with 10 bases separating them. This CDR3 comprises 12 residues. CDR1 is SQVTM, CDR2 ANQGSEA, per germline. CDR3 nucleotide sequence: TGCAGCGTTGACCGGCAGCAGTACGAGCAGTACTTC. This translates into CSVDRQQYEQYF.

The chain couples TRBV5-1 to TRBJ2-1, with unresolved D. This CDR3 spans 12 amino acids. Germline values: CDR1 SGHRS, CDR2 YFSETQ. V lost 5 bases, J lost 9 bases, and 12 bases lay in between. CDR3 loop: CASRYDIAEQFF. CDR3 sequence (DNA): TGCGCCAGCAGGTACGACATCGCTGAGCAGTTCTTC.

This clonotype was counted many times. CDR3 bases: TGCAGTGCTAGAGGCCTACTAGCGAGCACCGGGGAGCTGTTTTTT. Protein sequence: CSARGLLASTGELFF. The rearrangement uses TRBV20-1 and TRBJ2-2; 7 bases map to TRBD2. Germline V gives CDR1 DFQATT, CDR2 SNEGSKA (reference sequence). The trim removed 1 base at V and 4 bases at J, leaving 6 bases unmatched. CDR3 size: 15 residues.

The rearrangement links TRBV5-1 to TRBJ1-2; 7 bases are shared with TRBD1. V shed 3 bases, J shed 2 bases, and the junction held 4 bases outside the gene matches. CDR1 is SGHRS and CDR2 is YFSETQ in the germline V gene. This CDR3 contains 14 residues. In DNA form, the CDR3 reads TGCGCCAGCAGCTCGGGACAGCCCAACTATGGCTACACCTTC. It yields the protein CASSSGQPNYGYTF. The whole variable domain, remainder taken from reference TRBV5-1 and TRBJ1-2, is KAGVTQTPRYLIKTRGQQVTLSCSPISGHRSVSWYQQTPGQGLQFLFEYFSETQRNKGNFPGRFSGRQFSNSRSEMNVSTLELGDSALYLCASSSGQPNYGYTFGSGTRLTVV.

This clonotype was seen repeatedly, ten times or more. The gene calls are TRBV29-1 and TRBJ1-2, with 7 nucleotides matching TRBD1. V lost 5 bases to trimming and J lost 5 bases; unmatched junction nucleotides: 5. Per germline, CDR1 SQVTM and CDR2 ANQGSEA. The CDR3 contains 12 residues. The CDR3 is CSVRRGLYGYTF. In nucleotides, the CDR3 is TGCAGCGTTCGAAGGGGGCTATATGGCTACACCTTC.

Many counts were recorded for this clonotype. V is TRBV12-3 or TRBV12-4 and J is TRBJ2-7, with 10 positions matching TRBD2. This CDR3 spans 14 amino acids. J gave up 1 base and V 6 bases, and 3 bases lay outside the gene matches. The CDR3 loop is CASRLLAGSYEQYF. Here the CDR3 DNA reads TGTGCCAGCAGATTACTAGCGGGGTCCTACGAGCAGTACTTC.

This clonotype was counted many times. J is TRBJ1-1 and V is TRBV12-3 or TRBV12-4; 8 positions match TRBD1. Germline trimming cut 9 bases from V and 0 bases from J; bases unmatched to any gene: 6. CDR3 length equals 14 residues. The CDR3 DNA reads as TGTGCCAGTTCTACGACAGGGGTGAACACTGAAGCTTTCTTT. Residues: CASSTTGVNTEAFF.